The 15 T cell receptor beta chains below were found in one sample sequenced in a study of CD8 T cells in Susac syndrome. RNA totalling roughly 0.5 to 1 ug underwent reverse transcription with random hexamers. Each CDR3 protein is one row after TCRdb ran MiXCR on the immunoSEQ multiplex PCR reads. In the table there are approximately 150,000 distinct CDR3 sequences, roughly 94% of which are singletons. The sequenced sample was CD4+ T cells from PBMCs. These receptors were taken from a human donor in good health.

V is TRBV5-1 and J is TRBJ2-6; weak D call: TRBD1 (5 bases). Germline V lookup: CDR1 SGHRS, CDR2 YFSETQ. The CDR3 covers 15 residues. V was cut by 3 bases and J by 1 base, with 8 bases left in between. CDR3 amino acids: CASSSGYSGANVLTF. As DNA, the CDR3 is TGCGCCAGCAGCTCAGGGTATTCTGGGGCCAACGTCCTGACTTTC.

V is TRBV4-2 and J is TRBJ2-5; D possibly corresponds to TRBD1 (6 bases). This CDR3 comprises 14 residues. Between the trimmed V and J ends, which lost 4 bases and 2 bases, there was a span of 11 bases. The germline CDR1 and CDR2 sequences are LGHNA and YNFKEQ. The CDR3 DNA sequence: TGTGCCAGCAGCCCAGGCCAGGGGCAAGAGACCCAGTACTTC. Translating it yields CASSPGQGQETQYF.

The V and J genes are TRBV7-4 and TRBJ2-4, with 15 nucleotides matching TRBD2. V dropped 4 bases and J dropped 6; count of bases not matched to a gene: 13. Per the germline V gene, CDR1 is SGHVT and CDR2 is SQSDAQ. This CDR3 is built from 19 residues. CDR3 protein: CASSSGLAGGPIRPNIQYF. The CDR3 nucleotides are TGTGCCAGCAGCTCCGGACTAGCGGGAGGGCCAATAAGGCCAAACATTCAGTACTTC.

J is TRBJ1-1 and V is TRBV3-1, with D possibly TRBD1 on 5 matching bases. The V gene lost 4 bases and the J gene lost 4 bases, with 7 bases spanning the gap. This CDR3 is built from 12 residues. Germline V gives CDR1 LGHDT, CDR2 YNNKEL (reference sequence). The CDR3, as DNA: TGTGCCAGCAGCCGGGGCGTCACTGAAGCTTTCTTT. Translation gives CASSRGVTEAFF.

The chain is built from TRBV11-2 and TRBJ2-1; D gene uncertain. Looked up from germline, CDR1 is SGHAT and CDR2 is FQNNGV. Between the trimmed V and J ends, which lost 1 base and 3 bases, there was a span of 13 bases. The CDR3 is 16 residues long. The CDR3 reads CASSLVVSGLYNEQFF. The DNA of the CDR3 is TGTGCCAGCAGCTTAGTCGTGTCGGGCCTCTACAATGAGCAGTTCTTC.

This sequence joins TRBV2 and TRBJ2-5, with TRBD1 matching over 8 bases. Trimming took 6 bases from V and 5 from J; bases not matched to a gene: 8. This CDR3 has 14 amino acids. Germline V gene data show CDR1 as SNHLY and CDR2 as FYNNEI. This CDR3 reads CASSADRAGETQYF. The CDR3 coding sequence is TGTGCCAGCAGCGCGGACAGGGCGGGGGAGACCCAGTACTTC.

This clonotype is a singleton in its sample. This sequence joins TRBV29-1 and TRBJ2-2; D is ambiguous. Per germline, CDR1 SQVTM and CDR2 ANQGSEA. Trimming removed 5 bases from V and 8 bases from J, with 12 bases in between. The CDR3 is 12 amino acids. CDR3 bases: TGCAGCGTTCTTTTGGGTCCGGGGGAGCTGTTTTTT. Protein: CSVLLGPGELFF.

The rearrangement joins TRBV5-6 to TRBJ1-1; D ambiguous. There are 15 residues in the CDR3. V was trimmed by 0 bases and J by 1 base, leaving 10 bases between them. Germline V gene sequence: CDR1 SGHDT, CDR2 YYEEEE. The CDR3: CASSLEVTGNTEAFF. The CDR3 region has the DNA TGTGCCAGCAGCTTGGAAGTGACGGGGAACACTGAAGCTTTCTTT.

This clonotype has a handful of counts. J is TRBJ2-3 and V is TRBV2; D is ambiguous. CDR3 size: 14 residues. Trimming shortened V by 3 bases and J by 0 bases, and 7 bases separated the two germline ends. The germline gives CDR1 SNHLY, CDR2 FYNNEI. CDR3 DNA sequence: TGTGCCAGCAGTGAGGGCCCGAGCACAGATACGCAGTATTTT. Its translation is CASSEGPSTDTQYF.

The rearrangement uses TRBV27 and TRBJ2-3, with D unclear. The V gene lost 7 bases and the J gene lost 0 bases, with 8 bases spanning the gap. Germline V gives CDR1 MNHEY, CDR2 SMNVEV (reference sequence). The CDR3 is 13 amino acids. The CDR3 is CASTSASTDTQYF. CDR3 bases: TGTGCCAGCACCTCTGCTAGCACAGATACGCAGTATTTT.

The chain combines TRBV7-9 with TRBJ1-1; maybe TRBD1 (5 bases). Germline V gives CDR1 SEHNR, CDR2 FQNEAQ (reference sequence). Trimming took off 1 base at V and 4 bases at J, with 10 bases between the two ends. The CDR3 contains 14 residues. The CDR3 sequence: CASSLGAGGTEAFF. The CDR3 nucleotides read TGTGCCAGCAGCTTAGGGGCGGGGGGCACTGAAGCTTTCTTT.

The chain is built from TRBV12-5 and TRBJ2-7; D may be TRBD2 (6 bases). The CDR3 contains 11 residues. The germline CDR1 and CDR2 sequences are LGHNT and FRNRAP. Trimming removed 11 bases at V and 6 bases at J, with 14 bases between. As DNA, the CDR3 is TGTGCTTTCCGGACTACTTCCGAGCAGTACTTC. It translates to CAFRTTSEQYF.

The rearrangement joins TRBV12-3 or TRBV12-4 to TRBJ1-1; tentatively, D is TRBD1 (5 bases). Trimming removed 0 bases at V and 3 bases at J, with 8 bases between. This CDR3 is 14 amino acids long. The CDR3 DNA is TGTGCCAGCAGTTTAGCCGGGGGAGACACTGAAGCTTTCTTT. Protein sequence: CASSLAGGDTEAFF.

The chain recombines TRBV7-2 with TRBJ2-5, with 7 bases matching TRBD2. J lost 4 bases, V lost 2 bases, and 4 bases had no gene match. This CDR3 comprises 14 residues. Germline V lookup: CDR1 SGHTA, CDR2 FQGNSA. This CDR3 is CASSLLTGGETQYF. The CDR3 DNA reads TGTGCCAGCAGCTTATTGACGGGAGGAGAGACCCAGTACTTC.

The V and J genes are TRBV18 and TRBJ1-1; D not certain. This CDR3 has 16 residues. Trimming removed 6 bases from V and 1 base from J, with 18 bases in between. Germline CDR1 and CDR2: KGHSH and LQKENI. The CDR3 region is CASSPPLRTTNTEAFF. The CDR3 DNA follows: TGTGCCAGCTCCCCCCCCCTCAGAACTACGAACACTGAAGCTTTCTTT.